The clone carrying this T cell receptor (beta chain) was observed a handful of times. Its antigen is as yet unknown. This sample is drawn from a study of T cells after yellow fever vaccination. Whole-study results and caveats: Although the secondary response was weaker, it peaked faster, at day 5 versus 15.

TCRdb reanalysed the 5' RACE reads using MiXCR and keeps one entry per CDR3 protein. The table includes 550,000 or so distinct CDR3 sequences, roughly a fifth detected once. V gave up 0 bases and J gave up 5 bases, with 13 bases separating them. The CDR3 is made up of 15 amino acids. Germline CDR1 and CDR2: DFQATT and SNEGSKA (reference sequence). This chain links TRBV20-1 with TRBJ2-2, with D perhaps matching TRBD1 (5 bases). The TCR sequence derives from a man aged 30 to 45 who received the YFV17D yellow fever vaccine. This specimen was PBMCs, taken 15 days after the yellow fever booster vaccination. In DNA form, the CDR3 reads TGCAGTGCTAGAGATCTGGCAGGGAAAACCGGGGAGCTGTTTTTT. It is translated as CSARDLAGKTGELFF.